The rows below give T cell receptor beta chains drawn from one sample of a study of human T cells and chemical hapten exposure. TCRdb processed the RACE reads anew with MiXCR; each CDR3 protein has one entry. The sample records 40,000 to 50,000 distinct CDR3 sequences, around 11% being singletons. The input for sequencing was whole blood, taken in connection with sensitization to the hapten diphenylcyclopropenone (DPC). The receptor source for this set is a woman aged 30 to 39 with alopecia areata. Some clones in this sample may be carry-over from other donors' samples. Both conserved end residues are part of each CDR3. Fields, in order: CDR3 protein, CDR3 DNA, D gene, V gene, CDR3 length, J gene, clone size. The D gene is left open where the match is weak. The size of a clone is reported for some rows only, either as once, few or many, or as a class for expanded clones.

CASSKGGQGVDYGYTF,TGTGCCAGCAGCAAAGGGGGACAGGGGGTGGACTATGGCTACACCTTC,TRBD1,TRBV28,16,TRBJ1-2,few
CAVGEWSRTDTQYF,TGTGCCGTAGGGGAGTGGTCGCGCACAGATACGCAGTATTTT,.,TRBV10-3,14,TRBJ2-3,many
CASSPRGLASETQYF,TGTGCCAGCAGCCCGAGGGGGCTAGCATCAGAGACCCAGTACTTC,TRBD1,TRBV7-3,15,TRBJ2-5,few
CSARLLGSSSYNEQFF,TGCAGTGCTAGACTTCTGGGATCAAGCTCCTACAATGAGCAGTTCTTC,.,TRBV20-1,16,TRBJ2-1,.
CSARDTLADEQFF,TGCAGTGCTAGAGATACCCTAGCCGATGAGCAGTTCTTC,.,TRBV20-1,13,TRBJ2-1,few
CSARFDWNEQFF,TGCAGTGCTAGGTTTGATTGGAATGAGCAGTTCTTC,.,TRBV20-1,12,TRBJ2-1,many
CASSQGQGDEQYF,TGTGCCAGCAGCCAAGGACAGGGCGACGAGCAGTACTTC,TRBD1,TRBV3-1,13,TRBJ2-7,.
CASRTDKIYGYTF,TGTGCCAGCAGAACGGACAAGATCTATGGCTACACCTTC,.,TRBV12-3/TRBV12-4,13,TRBJ1-2,many
CASSFQGPGELFF,TGTGCCAGCAGCTTCCAGGGTCCCGGGGAGCTGTTTTTT,.,TRBV7-2,13,TRBJ2-2,many
CASSLEREGPFQYF,TGTGCCAGCAGTTTAGAACGGGAGGGCCCTTTCCAGTATTTT,TRBD2,TRBV27,14,TRBJ2-3,.
CASSSGSSDTQYF,TGTGCCAGCAGCTCAGGGAGTTCAGATACGCAGTATTTT,.,TRBV7-2,13,TRBJ2-3,few
CASSLRVSGNEQFF,TGTGCCAGCAGTTTGCGAGTGTCGGGCAATGAGCAGTTCTTC,.,TRBV28,14,TRBJ2-1,many
CASRNRDYEQYF,TGTGCCAGCAGAAATAGGGACTACGAGCAGTACTTC,.,TRBV28,12,TRBJ2-7,.
CASSSPPEPYEQYF,TGTGCCAGCAGTTCCCCGCCGGAACCCTACGAGCAGTACTTC,.,TRBV28,14,TRBJ2-7,.
CASSLPKGTEAFF,TGTGCCAGCAGTTTGCCGAAGGGCACTGAAGCTTTCTTT,.,TRBV25-1,13,TRBJ1-1,many
CSASIRPDQPQHF,TGCAGTGCTAGCATCCGTCCGGATCAGCCCCAGCATTTT,.,TRBV20-1,13,TRBJ1-5,many
CASSLEGRTNQPQHF,TGTGCCAGCAGCTTAGAAGGACGAACGAATCAGCCCCAGCATTTT,.,TRBV11-2,15,TRBJ1-5,many
CASSPSGGQETQYF,TGTGCCAGCAGCCCTAGCGGGGGACAAGAGACCCAGTACTTC,TRBD2,TRBV7-9,14,TRBJ2-5,.
CATSDSALGSYGYTF,TGTGCCACCAGTGATTCGGCCTTAGGTTCCTATGGCTACACCTTC,.,TRBV24-1,15,TRBJ1-2,.
CASMQGGNQPQHF,TGCGCCAGCATGCAGGGTGGCAATCAGCCCCAGCATTTT,.,TRBV10-2,13,TRBJ1-5,many
CASGRTEGHEQYF,TGTGCCAGCGGCCGGACTGAGGGGCACGAGCAGTACTTC,.,TRBV6-2/TRBV6-3,13,TRBJ2-7,.
CASSLELDGRTGELFF,TGTGCCAGCAGCTTAGAACTAGACGGGCGGACCGGGGAGCTGTTTTTT,.,TRBV7-6,16,TRBJ2-2,.
CASSHGTEAFF,TGTGCCAGCAGTCACGGGACTGAAGCTTTCTTT,.,TRBV6-2/TRBV6-3,11,TRBJ1-1,many
CASGGDRANEQYF,TGTGCCAGCGGGGGAGACAGGGCTAACGAGCAGTACTTC,TRBD1,TRBV28,13,TRBJ2-7,many
CASRKGGGSYNEQFF,TGTGCCAGCAGGAAGGGTGGAGGTTCCTACAATGAGCAGTTCTTC,.,TRBV2,15,TRBJ2-1,.
CASSRGPNEQFF,TGCGCCAGCAGCCGGGGGCCCAATGAGCAGTTCTTC,.,TRBV4-3,12,TRBJ2-1,.
CASSLGGTGELFF,TGTGCCAGCAGTTTGGGGGGGACCGGGGAGCTGTTTTTT,TRBD2,TRBV28,13,TRBJ2-2,many
CASSSYLMNTEAFF,TGTGCCAGCAGTTCCTACCTTATGAACACTGAAGCTTTCTTT,.,TRBV27,14,TRBJ1-1,many
CASSRTSGGFTDTQYF,TGCGCCAGCAGCCGCACTAGCGGGGGTTTCACAGATACGCAGTATTTT,TRBD2,TRBV5-1,16,TRBJ2-3,.
CAWTRGSPLHF,TGTGCCTGGACTCGTGGTTCACCCCTCCACTTT,.,TRBV30,11,TRBJ1-6,.
CAWMTGQRNAFF,TGTGCCTGGATGACTGGACAAAGGAACGCTTTCTTT,.,TRBV30,12,TRBJ1-1,many
CASSVDPTGELFF,TGTGCCAGCAGCGTCGATCCTACCGGGGAGCTGTTTTTT,.,TRBV9,13,TRBJ2-2,few